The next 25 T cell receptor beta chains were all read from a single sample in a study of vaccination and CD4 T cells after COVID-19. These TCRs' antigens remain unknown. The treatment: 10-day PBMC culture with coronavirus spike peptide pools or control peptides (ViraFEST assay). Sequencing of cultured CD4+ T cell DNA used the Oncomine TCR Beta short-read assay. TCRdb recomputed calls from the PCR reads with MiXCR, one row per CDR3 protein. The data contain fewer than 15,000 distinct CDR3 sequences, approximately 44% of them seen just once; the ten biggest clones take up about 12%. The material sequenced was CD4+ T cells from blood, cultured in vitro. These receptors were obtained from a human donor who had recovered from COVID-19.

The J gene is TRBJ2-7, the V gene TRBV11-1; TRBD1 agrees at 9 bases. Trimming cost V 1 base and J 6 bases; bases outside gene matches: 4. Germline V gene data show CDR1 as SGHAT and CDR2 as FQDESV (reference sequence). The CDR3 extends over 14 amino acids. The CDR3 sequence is CASSLVQGAGEQYF. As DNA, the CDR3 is TGTGCCAGCAGCTTAGTACAGGGGGCTGGCGAGCAGTACTTC.

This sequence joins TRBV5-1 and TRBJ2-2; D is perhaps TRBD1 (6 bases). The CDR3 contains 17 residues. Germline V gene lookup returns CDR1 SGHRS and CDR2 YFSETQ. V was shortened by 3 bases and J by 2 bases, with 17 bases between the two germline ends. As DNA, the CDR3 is TGCGCCAGCAGCTCCCAGCCCGGACAGAGAAACACCGGGGAGCTGTTTTTT. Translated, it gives CASSSQPGQRNTGELFF.

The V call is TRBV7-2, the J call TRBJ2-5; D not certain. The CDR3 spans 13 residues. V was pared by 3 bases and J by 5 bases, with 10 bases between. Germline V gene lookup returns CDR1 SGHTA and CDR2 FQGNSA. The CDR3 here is CASSFAGSETQYF. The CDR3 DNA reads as TGTGCCAGCAGCTTTGCAGGCTCGGAGACCCAGTACTTC.

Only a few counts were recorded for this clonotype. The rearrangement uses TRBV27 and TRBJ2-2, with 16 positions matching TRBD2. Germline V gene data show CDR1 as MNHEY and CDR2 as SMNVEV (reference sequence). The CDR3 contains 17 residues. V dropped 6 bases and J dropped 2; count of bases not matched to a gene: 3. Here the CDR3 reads CASRGLAGGINTGELFF. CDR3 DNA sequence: TGTGCCAGCAGGGGACTAGCGGGAGGGATTAACACCGGGGAGCTGTTTTTT.

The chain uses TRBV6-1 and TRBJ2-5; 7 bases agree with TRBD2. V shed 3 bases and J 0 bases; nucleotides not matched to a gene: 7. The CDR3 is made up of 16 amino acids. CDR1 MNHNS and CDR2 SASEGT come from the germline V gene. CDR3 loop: CASSENGGGNQETQYF. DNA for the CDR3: TGTGCCAGCAGTGAGAATGGGGGAGGGAACCAAGAGACCCAGTACTTC.

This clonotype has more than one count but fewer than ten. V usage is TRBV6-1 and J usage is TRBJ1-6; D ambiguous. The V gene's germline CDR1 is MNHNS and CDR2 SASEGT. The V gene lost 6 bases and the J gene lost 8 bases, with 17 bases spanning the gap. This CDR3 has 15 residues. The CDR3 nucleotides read TGTGCCAGCAGCCTAGGAGAGCCGAGGGATTCACCCCTCCACTTT. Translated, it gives CASSLGEPRDSPLHF.

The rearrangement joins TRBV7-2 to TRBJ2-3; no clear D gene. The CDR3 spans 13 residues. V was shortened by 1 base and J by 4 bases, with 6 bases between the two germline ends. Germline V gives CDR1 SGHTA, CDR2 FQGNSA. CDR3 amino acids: CASSLDLADTQYF. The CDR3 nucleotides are TGTGCCAGCAGCTTAGATCTCGCAGATACGCAGTATTTT.

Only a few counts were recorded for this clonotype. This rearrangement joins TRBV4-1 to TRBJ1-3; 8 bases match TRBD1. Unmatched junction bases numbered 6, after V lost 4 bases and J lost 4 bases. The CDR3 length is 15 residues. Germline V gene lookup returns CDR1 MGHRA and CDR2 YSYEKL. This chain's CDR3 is CASSLRQGIGNTIYF. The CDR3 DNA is TGCGCCAGCAGCCTAAGACAGGGGATCGGAAACACCATATATTTT.

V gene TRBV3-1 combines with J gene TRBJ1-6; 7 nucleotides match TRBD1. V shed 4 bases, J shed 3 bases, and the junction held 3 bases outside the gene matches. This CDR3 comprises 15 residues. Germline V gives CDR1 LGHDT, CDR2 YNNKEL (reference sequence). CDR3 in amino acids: CASSPRDSYNSPLHF. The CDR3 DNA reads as TGTGCCAGCAGCCCCCGGGACAGCTATAATTCACCCCTCCACTTT.

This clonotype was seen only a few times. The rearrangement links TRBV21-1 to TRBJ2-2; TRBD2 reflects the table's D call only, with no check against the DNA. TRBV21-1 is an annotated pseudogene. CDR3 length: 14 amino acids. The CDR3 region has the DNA TGTGCCAGCAGCAAAGCCCAGGACTACGGGGAGCTGTTTTTT. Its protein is CASSKAQDYGELFF.

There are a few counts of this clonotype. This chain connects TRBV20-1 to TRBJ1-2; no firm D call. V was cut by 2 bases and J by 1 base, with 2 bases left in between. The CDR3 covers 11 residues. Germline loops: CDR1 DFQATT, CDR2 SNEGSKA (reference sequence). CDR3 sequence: CSARHNYGYTF. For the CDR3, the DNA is TGCAGTGCTAGACATAACTATGGCTACACCTTC.

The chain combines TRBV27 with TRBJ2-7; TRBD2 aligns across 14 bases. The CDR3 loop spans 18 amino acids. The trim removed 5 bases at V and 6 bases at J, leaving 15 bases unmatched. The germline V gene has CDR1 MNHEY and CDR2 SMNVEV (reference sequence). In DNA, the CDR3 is TGTGCCAGCAGTGGAACTACGGGACTAGCGGGAGCTCCTGGCGAGCAGTACTTC. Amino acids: CASSGTTGLAGAPGEQYF.

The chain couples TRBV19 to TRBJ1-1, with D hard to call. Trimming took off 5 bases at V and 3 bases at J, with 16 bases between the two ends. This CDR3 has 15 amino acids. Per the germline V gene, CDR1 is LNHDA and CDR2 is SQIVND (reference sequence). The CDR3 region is CASSQKAGIDTEAFF. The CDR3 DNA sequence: TGTGCCAGTAGTCAAAAGGCGGGGATAGACACTGAAGCTTTCTTT. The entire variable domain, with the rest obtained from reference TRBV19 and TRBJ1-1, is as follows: DGGITQSPKYLFRKEGQNVTLSCEQNLNHDAMYWYRQDPGQGLRLIYYSQIVNDFQKGDIAEGYSVSREKKESFPLTVTSAQKNPTAFYLCASSQKAGIDTEAFFGQGTRLTVV.

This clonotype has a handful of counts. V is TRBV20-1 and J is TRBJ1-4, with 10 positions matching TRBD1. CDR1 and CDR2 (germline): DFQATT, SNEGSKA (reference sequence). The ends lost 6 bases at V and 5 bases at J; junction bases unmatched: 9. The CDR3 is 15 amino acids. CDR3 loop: CSAKGQGELNEKLFF. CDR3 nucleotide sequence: TGCAGTGCGAAAGGACAGGGGGAGTTAAATGAAAAACTGTTTTTT.

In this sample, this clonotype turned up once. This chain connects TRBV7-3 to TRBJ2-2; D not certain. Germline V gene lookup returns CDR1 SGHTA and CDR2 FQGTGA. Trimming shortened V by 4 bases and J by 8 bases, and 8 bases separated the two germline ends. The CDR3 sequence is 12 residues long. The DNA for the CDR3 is TGTGCCAGCAGCTCCCCGGGTGGGGAGCTGTTTTTT. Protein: CASSSPGGELFF.

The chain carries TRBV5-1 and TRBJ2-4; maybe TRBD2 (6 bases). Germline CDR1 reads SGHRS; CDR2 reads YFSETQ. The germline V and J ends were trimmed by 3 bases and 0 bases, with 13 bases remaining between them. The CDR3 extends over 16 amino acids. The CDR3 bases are TGCGCCAGCAGCTCTCCGGCGGAGGGAGCCAAAAACATTCAGTACTTC. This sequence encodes CASSSPAEGAKNIQYF.

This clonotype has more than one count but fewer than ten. The CDR3 DNA reads TGTGCCAGCAGGCAGGGACGCACTGAAGCTTTCTTT. This codes for CASRQGRTEAFF. The chain couples TRBV6-1 to TRBJ1-1; tentatively, D is TRBD1 (5 bases). The CDR3 extends over 12 amino acids. Germline CDR1 is MNHNS and CDR2 is SASEGT. V shed 6 bases and J shed 4 bases, with 9 bases lying between them.

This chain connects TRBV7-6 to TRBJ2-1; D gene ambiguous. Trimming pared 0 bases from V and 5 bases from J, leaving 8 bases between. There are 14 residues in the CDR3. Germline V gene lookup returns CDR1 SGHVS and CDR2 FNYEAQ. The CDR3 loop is CASSLAPTDNEQFF. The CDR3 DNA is TGTGCCAGCAGCTTAGCGCCCACGGACAATGAGCAGTTCTTC.

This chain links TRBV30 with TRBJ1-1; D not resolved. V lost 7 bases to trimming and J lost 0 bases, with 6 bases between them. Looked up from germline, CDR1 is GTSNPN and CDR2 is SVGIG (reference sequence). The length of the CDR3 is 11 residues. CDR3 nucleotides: TGTGCCTACACAATGAACACTGAAGCTTTCTTT. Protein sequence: CAYTMNTEAFF.

This chain's CDR3 is CATSDSTGIGEQFF. CDR3 sequence (DNA): TGTGCCACCAGTGACTCGACAGGGATTGGTGAGCAGTTCTTC. The V and J genes are TRBV24-1 and TRBJ2-1, with 7 bases that match TRBD1. CDR1 is KGHDR, CDR2 SFDVKD, per germline. The trim removed 4 bases at V and 9 bases at J, leaving 8 bases unmatched. The CDR3 contains 14 residues.

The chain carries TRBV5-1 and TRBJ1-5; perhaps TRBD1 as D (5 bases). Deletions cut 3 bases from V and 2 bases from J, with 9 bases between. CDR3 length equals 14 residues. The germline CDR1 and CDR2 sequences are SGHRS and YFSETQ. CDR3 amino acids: CASSWGYGNQPQHF. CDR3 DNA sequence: TGCGCCAGCAGCTGGGGCTATGGCAATCAGCCCCAGCATTTT.

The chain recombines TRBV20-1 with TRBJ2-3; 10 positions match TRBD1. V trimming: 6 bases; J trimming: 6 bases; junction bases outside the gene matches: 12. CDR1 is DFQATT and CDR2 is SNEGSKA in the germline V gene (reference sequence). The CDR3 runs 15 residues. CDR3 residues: CSASARDRGKDTQYF. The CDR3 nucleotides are TGCAGTGCGAGTGCCAGGGACAGGGGAAAGGATACGCAGTATTTT.

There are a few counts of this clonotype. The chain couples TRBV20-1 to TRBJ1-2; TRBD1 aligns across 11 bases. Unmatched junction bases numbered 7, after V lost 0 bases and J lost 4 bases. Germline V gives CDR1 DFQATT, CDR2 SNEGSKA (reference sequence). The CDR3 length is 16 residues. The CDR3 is CSARDLGTGGGYGYTF. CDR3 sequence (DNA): TGCAGTGCTAGAGATTTAGGGACAGGGGGAGGCTATGGCTACACCTTC.

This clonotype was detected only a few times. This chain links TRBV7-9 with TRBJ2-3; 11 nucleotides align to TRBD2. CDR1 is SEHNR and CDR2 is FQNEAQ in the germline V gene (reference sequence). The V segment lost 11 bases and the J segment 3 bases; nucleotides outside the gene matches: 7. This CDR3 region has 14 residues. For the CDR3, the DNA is TGTGCCGGAGAAGCTAGCGGGAGGACAGATACGCAGTATTTT. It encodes CAGEASGRTDTQYF.

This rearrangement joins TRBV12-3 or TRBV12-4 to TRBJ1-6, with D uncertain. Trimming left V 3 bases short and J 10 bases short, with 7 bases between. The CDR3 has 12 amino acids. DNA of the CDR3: TGTGCCAGCAGTTTCGGAAAATCACCCCTCCACTTT. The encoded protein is CASSFGKSPLHF.